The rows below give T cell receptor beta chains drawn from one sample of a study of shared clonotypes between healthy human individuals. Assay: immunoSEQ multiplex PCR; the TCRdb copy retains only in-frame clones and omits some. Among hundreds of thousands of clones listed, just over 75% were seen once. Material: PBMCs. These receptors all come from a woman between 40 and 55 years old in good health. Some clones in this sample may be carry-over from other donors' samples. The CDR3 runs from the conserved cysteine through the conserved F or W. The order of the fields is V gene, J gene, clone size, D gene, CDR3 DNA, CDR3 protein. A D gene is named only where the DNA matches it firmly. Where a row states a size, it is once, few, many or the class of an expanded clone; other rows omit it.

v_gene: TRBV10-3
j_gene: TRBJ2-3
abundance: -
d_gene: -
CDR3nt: TGTGCCATCAGTGAATTCGGCGGGAGCACAGATACGCAGTATTTT
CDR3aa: CAISEFGGSTDTQYF

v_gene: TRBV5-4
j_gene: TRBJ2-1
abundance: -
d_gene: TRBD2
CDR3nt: TGTGCCAGCAGCCCACATGGACTAGCGGGAGGGCCGGGGAACAATGAGCAGTTCTTC
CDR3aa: CASSPHGLAGGPGNNEQFF

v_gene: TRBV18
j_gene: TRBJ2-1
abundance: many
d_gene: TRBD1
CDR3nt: TGTGCCAGCTCACGAGACAGGGCGGGCAATGAGCAGTTCTTC
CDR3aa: CASSRDRAGNEQFF

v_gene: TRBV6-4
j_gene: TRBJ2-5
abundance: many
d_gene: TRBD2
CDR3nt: TGTGCCAGCAGCCAGACTAGCGGGAGCCAAGAGACCCAGTACTTC
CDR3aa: CASSQTSGSQETQYF

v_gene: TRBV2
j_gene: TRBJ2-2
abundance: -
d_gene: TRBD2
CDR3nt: TGTGCCAGCAGTGGTCTAGCGGGAGGAGGCACCGGGGAGCTGTTTTTT
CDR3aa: CASSGLAGGGTGELFF

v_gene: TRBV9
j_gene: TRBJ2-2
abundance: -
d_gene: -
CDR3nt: TGTGCCAGCAGCGTAGTCCCGAACACCGGGGAGCTGTTTTTT
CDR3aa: CASSVVPNTGELFF

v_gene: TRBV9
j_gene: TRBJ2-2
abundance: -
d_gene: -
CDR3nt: TGTGCCAGCAGCCCCCAGACTGCCGCGAACACCGGGGAGCTGTTTTTT
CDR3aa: CASSPQTAANTGELFF

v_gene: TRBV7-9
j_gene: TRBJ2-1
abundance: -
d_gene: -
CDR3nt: TGTGCCAGCAGGTTCCAGGAATACAATGAGCAGTTCTTC
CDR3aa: CASRFQEYNEQFF

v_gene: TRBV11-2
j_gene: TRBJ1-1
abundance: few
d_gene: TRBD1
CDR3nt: TGTGCCAGCGGCGGAGGGGGCGGGTGGTACGCTGAAGCTTTCTTT
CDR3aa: CASGGGGGWYAEAFF

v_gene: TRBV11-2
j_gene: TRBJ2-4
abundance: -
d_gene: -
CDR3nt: TGTGCCAGCAGCTTAGCTAGCCCCCAAAACATTCAGTACTTC
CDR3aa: CASSLASPQNIQYF

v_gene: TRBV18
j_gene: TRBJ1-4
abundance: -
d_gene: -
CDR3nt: TGTGCCAGCTCACCAGCCAGTGGTAATGAAAAACTGTTTTTT
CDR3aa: CASSPASGNEKLFF

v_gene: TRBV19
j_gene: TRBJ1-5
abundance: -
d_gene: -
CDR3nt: TGTGCCAGTAGTATCAGGGGCTATAGCAATCAGCCCCAGCATTTT
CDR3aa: CASSIRGYSNQPQHF

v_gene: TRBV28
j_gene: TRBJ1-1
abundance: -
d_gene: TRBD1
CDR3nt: TGTGCCAGCAGTTTAGGTGGGGACAGAATATCGAACACTGAAGCTTTCTTT
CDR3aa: CASSLGGDRISNTEAFF

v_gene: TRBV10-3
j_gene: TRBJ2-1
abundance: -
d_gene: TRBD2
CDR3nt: TGTGCCATCAGGGGGACTAGCGGGATCTCCTACAATGAGCAGTTCTTC
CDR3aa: CAIRGTSGISYNEQFF

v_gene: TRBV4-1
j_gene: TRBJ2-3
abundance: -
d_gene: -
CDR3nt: TGCGCCAGCAGTCTTGTAGTTGGCGGCGCAGATACGCAGTATTTT
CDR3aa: CASSLVVGGADTQYF

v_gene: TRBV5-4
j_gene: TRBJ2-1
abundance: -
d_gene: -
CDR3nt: TGTGCCAGCGCCACCCAGGTGCTCTCCTACAATGAGCAGTTCTTC
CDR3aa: CASATQVLSYNEQFF

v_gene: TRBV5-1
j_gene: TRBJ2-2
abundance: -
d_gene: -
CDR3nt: TGCGCCAGCAGCTTACGACAGAACACCGGGGAGCTGTTTTTT
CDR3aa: CASSLRQNTGELFF

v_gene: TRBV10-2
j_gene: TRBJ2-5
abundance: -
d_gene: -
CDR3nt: TGCGCCAGCAGTGAGAGGGGGAAAGAGACCCAGTACTTC
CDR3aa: CASSERGKETQYF

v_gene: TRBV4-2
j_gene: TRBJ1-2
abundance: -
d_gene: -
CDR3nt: TGTGCCAGCAGCCAAGATCAGGGGTTCAACACCTTC
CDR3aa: CASSQDQGFNTF

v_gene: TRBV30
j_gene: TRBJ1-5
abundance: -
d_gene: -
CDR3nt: TGTGCCTGGAGTGTAGGGACATATAGCAATCAACCCCAGCATTTT
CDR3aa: CAWSVGTYSNQPQHF

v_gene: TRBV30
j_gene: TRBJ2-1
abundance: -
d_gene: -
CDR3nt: TGTGCCTGGAGTGTAACTACCTACAATGAGCAGTTCTTC
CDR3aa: CAWSVTTYNEQFF

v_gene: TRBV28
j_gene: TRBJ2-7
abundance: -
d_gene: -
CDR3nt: TGTGCCAGCAGTTTACGGTACGAGCAGTACTTC
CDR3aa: CASSLRYEQYF

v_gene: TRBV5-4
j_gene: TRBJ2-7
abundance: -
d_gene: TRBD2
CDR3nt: TGTGCCAGCAGCTTGGATCCTAGCGGCTACGAGCAGTACTTC
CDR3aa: CASSLDPSGYEQYF

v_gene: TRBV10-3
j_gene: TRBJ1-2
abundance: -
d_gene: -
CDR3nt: TGTGCCATCAGGGACTTGGCGGCCAAGCACGGGAACTATGGCTACACCTTC
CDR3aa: CAIRDLAAKHGNYGYTF

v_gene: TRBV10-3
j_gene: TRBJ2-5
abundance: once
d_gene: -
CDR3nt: TGTGCCATCAGTGAGTCAGCCGCTAGCGTCGAGACCCAGTACTTC
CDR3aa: CAISESAASVETQYF

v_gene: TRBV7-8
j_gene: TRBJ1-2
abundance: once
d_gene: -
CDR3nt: TGTGCCAGCAGCCAACACTTAGATTGGGCAGCTACTAACTATGGCTACACCTTC
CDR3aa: CASSQHLDWAATNYGYTF

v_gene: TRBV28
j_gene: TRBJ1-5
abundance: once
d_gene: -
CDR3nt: TGTGCCAGCAGTCCCCCCACTGGGCAGCGGAGCAATCAGCCCCAGCATTTT
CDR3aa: CASSPPTGQRSNQPQHF

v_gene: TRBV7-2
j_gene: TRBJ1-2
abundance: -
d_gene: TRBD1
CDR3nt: TGTGCCAGCAGCTTAGAGCGGACAGGGAGAGAATATGGCTACACCTTC
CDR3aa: CASSLERTGREYGYTF

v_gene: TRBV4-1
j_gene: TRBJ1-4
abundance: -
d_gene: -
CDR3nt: TGCGCCAGCAGCCAAGTTTTTCAGACAACTAATGAAAAACTGTTTTTT
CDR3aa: CASSQVFQTTNEKLFF

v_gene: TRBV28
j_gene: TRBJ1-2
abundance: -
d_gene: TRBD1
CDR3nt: TGTGCCAGCAGTTTAATGCCGGGACAGGGGGGCGGCTACACCTTC
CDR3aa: CASSLMPGQGGGYTF

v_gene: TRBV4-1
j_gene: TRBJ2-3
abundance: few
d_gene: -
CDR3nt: TGCGCCAGCAGCCACCCCAGAGACCTTCGACCCCCAGATACGCAGTATTTT
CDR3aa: CASSHPRDLRPPDTQYF

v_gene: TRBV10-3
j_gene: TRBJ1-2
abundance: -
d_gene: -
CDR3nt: TGTGCCATCAGTGAGTCCCAGGGTGACTATGGCTACACCTTC
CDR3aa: CAISESQGDYGYTF

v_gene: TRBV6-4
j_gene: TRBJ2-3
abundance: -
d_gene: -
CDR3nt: TGTGCCAGCAGTGACACGGCAGGAACGGCAGATACGCAGTATTTT
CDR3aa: CASSDTAGTADTQYF

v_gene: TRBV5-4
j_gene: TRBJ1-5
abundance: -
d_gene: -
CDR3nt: TGTGCCAGCTCGCGGGCTTACAATCAGCCCCAGCATTTT
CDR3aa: CASSRAYNQPQHF

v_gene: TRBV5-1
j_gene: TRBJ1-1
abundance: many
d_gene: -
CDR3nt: TGCGCCAGCAGCTTGGACAGGGCAAACACTGAAGCTTTCTTT
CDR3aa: CASSLDRANTEAFF

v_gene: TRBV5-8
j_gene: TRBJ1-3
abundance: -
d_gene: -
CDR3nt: TGTGCCAGCAGCTTGGGCTCCTCTCTCTCTGGAAACACCATATATTTT
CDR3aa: CASSLGSSLSGNTIYF

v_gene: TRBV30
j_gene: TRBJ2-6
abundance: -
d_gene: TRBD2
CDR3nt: TGTGCCTGGAGTGAACCACTAGCGGGAGGGCCTTCTGGGGCCAACGTCCTGACTTTC
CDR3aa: CAWSEPLAGGPSGANVLTF

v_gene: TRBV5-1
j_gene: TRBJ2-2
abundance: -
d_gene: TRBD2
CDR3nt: TGCGCCAGCAGCTTGGATTCTCCCGGGAGGGCCGGGGAGCTGTTTTTT
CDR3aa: CASSLDSPGRAGELFF

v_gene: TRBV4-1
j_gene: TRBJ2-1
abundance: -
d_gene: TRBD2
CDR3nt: TGCGCCAGCAGCGGCCGAAGGTCTAGCGGGATTGAGCAGTTCTTC
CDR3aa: CASSGRRSSGIEQFF

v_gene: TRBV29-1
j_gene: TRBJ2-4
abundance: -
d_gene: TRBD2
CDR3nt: TGCAGCGCCGGGACTAGCGGGAGTGACATTCAGTACTTC
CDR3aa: CSAGTSGSDIQYF

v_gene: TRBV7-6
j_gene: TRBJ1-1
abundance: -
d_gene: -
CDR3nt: TGTGCCAGCAGCTTATCAGGGTTGGGCACTGAAGCTTTCTTT
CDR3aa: CASSLSGLGTEAFF

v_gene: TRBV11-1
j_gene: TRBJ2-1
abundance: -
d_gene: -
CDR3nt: TGTGCCAGCTCCATGGGCCGATACAATGAGCAGTTCTTC
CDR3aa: CASSMGRYNEQFF

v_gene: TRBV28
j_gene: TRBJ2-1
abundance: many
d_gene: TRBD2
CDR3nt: TGTGCCAGCAGTTACAGGCGGGAGGTTCCCAATGAGCAGTTCTTC
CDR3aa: CASSYRREVPNEQFF

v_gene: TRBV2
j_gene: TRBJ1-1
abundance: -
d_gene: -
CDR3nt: TGTGCCAGCAGTGAACCGGGGTTTGTGAACACTGAAGCTTTCTTT
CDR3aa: CASSEPGFVNTEAFF

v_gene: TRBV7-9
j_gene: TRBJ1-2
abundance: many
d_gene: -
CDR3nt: TGTGCCAGCAGCTTAATGTCGGGGGTCGGTGGCTACACCTTC
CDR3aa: CASSLMSGVGGYTF

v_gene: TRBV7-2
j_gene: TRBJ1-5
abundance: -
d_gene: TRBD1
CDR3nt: TGTGCCAGCAGCACACAGGGGTCCAGCAATCAGCCCCAGCATTTT
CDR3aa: CASSTQGSSNQPQHF

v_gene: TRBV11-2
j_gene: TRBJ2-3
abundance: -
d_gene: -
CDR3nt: TGTGCCAGCAGCGTGCTGCTACTAAGCACAGATACGCAGTATTTT
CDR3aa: CASSVLLLSTDTQYF

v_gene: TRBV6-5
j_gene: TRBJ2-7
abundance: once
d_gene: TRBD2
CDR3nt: TGTGCCAGCAGTTACCAAGCGGGAGGGGTTCCGTACGAGCAGTACTTC
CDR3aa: CASSYQAGGVPYEQYF

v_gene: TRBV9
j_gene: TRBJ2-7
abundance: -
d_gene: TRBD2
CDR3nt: TGTGCCAGCAGCGCCTCGGGGGGGGGTCCCCACGAGCAGTACTTC
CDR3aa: CASSASGGGPHEQYF

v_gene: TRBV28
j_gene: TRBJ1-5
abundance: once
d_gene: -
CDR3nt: TGTGCCAGCAGTCTCCGAGGGGGGCATAGCAATCAGCCCCAGCATTTT
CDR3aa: CASSLRGGHSNQPQHF

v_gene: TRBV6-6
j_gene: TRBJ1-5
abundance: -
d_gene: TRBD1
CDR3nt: TGTGCCAGCAGTTGGCCCAGGGGGGGAAATCAGCCCCAGCATTTT
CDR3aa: CASSWPRGGNQPQHF

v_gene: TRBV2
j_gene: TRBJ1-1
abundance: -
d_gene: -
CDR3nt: TGTGCCGCCACAGGTATAGTGAAGGTGAACACTGAAGCTTTCTTT
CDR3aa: CAATGIVKVNTEAFF

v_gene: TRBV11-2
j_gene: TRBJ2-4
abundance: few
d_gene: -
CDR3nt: TGTGCCAGCAGCTTAGGGTTCTCCAAAAGGGACATTCAGTACTTC
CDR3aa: CASSLGFSKRDIQYF